Listed here are 27 T cell receptor beta chains from one sample, sequenced in a study of T cell responses to AZD1222 COVID-19 vaccine. This table comes from immunoSEQ multiplex PCR, and its TCRdb copy is limited to in-frame clones, with some not included. The sample has just under 150,000 clones; approximately 89% are singletons. The sequencing here drew on peripheral blood, taken 28 days after the second AZD1222 dose. The receptor set was obtained from an adult who received the AZD1222 COVID-19 vaccine.

In its sample, this clone was seen once. J is TRBJ1-5 and V is TRBV25-1, with D possibly being TRBD1 (5 bases). The CDR3 totals 18 residues. V was pared by 3 bases and J by 1 base, with 19 bases between. The germline V gene encodes CDR1 MGHDK and CDR2 SYGVNS. Here the CDR3 DNA reads TGTGCCAGCAGTGATGGCAGGGAGGGGTATAGCAGCAATCAGCCCCAGCATTTT. Amino acid sequence: CASSDGREGYSSNQPQHF.

The chain has TRBV19 and TRBJ1-2, with TRBD1 identical over 7 bases. The CDR3 is 15 residues long. Trimming took 4 bases from V and 6 from J; bases not matched to a gene: 11. Germline lookup yields CDR1 LNHDA and CDR2 SQIVND (reference sequence). Here the CDR3 reads CASSSAPPDRDGYTF. CDR3 bases: TGTGCCAGTAGTAGTGCCCCCCCCGACAGGGATGGCTACACCTTC. Combining the CDR3 with reference TRBV19 and TRBJ1-2 gives the whole variable domain DGGITQSPKYLFRKEGQNVTLSCEQNLNHDAMYWYRQDPGQGLRLIYYSQIVNDFQKGDIAEGYSVSREKKESFPLTVTSAQKNPTAFYLCASSSAPPDRDGYTFGSGTRLTVV.

This chain connects TRBV19 to TRBJ2-2; 7 nucleotides agree with TRBD2. The CDR3 spans 17 residues. The V segment lost 1 base and the J segment 1 base; nucleotides outside the gene matches: 6. Germline CDR1 is LNHDA and CDR2 is SQIVND (reference sequence). The CDR3 sequence is CASSIVIASGNTGELFF. DNA of the CDR3: TGTGCCAGTAGTATAGTGATCGCTAGCGGGAACACCGGGGAGCTGTTTTTT. Together with reference TRBV19 and TRBJ2-2, the CDR3 gives the full variable domain: DGGITQSPKYLFRKEGQNVTLSCEQNLNHDAMYWYRQDPGQGLRLIYYSQIVNDFQKGDIAEGYSVSREKKESFPLTVTSAQKNPTAFYLCASSIVIASGNTGELFFGEGSRLTVL.

The J gene is TRBJ2-7, the V gene TRBV27; 11 bases line up with TRBD2. CDR1 is MNHEY and CDR2 is SMNVEV in the germline V gene (reference sequence). V was pared by 0 bases and J by 2 bases, with 6 bases of the junction left unmatched. This CDR3 region has 17 residues. The CDR3 spells CASSLSGLAGGTYEQYF. CDR3 nucleotides: TGTGCCAGCAGTTTATCGGGGCTAGCGGGAGGTACCTACGAGCAGTACTTC.

V gene TRBV19 combines with J gene TRBJ1-4; no clear D. The germline V gene encodes CDR1 LNHDA and CDR2 SQIVND (reference sequence). The CDR3 runs to 15 residues. V lost 7 bases to trimming and J lost 0 bases, with 12 bases between them. The CDR3 nucleotides are TGTGCCAGTATGAGTATTGAGGCAACTAATGAAAAACTGTTTTTT. This sequence encodes CASMSIEATNEKLFF.

The V call is TRBV4-1, the J call TRBJ1-1; D call uncertain. CDR3 length: 15 amino acids. Germline CDR1 MGHRA, CDR2 YSYEKL. Trimming cost V 0 bases and J 0 bases, with 8 bases left between them. The CDR3 loop is CASSQDPGLNTEAFF. The DNA of the CDR3 is TGCGCCAGCAGCCAAGACCCGGGGTTGAACACTGAAGCTTTCTTT.

This chain joins TRBV11-2 and TRBJ2-2; 8 nucleotides agree with TRBD2. Looked up from germline, CDR1 is SGHAT and CDR2 is FQNNGV. This CDR3 region has 18 residues. J was trimmed by 6 bases and V by 5 bases; bases with no gene match: 17. The CDR3 loop reads CASSPRQRESLPPGELFF. CDR3 coding DNA: TGTGCCAGCAGCCCCCGCCAGCGGGAGTCTCTCCCGCCCGGGGAGCTGTTTTTT. Full variable domain (missing parts from reference TRBV11-2 and TRBJ2-2): EAGVAQSPRYKIIEKRQSVAFWCNPISGHATLYWYQQILGQGPKLLIQFQNNGVVDDSQLPKDRFSAERLKGVDSTLKIQPAKLEDSAVYLCASSPRQRESLPPGELFFGEGSRLTVL.

The chain employs TRBV5-1 and TRBJ2-2; D remains unclear. Trimming removed 2 bases from V and 0 bases from J, with 5 bases in between. Germline V gene data show CDR1 as SGHRS and CDR2 as YFSETQ. CDR3 length equals 14 residues. This chain's CDR3 is CASSLEPNTGELFF. CDR3 coding DNA: TGCGCCAGCAGCTTAGAGCCGAACACCGGGGAGCTGTTTTTT.

This sequence joins TRBV3-1 (or the pseudogene TRBV3-2) and TRBJ2-5; 10 bases map to TRBD2. This CDR3 spans 14 amino acids. Germline values: CDR1 LGHDT, CDR2 YNNKEL (reference sequence). After removal of 4 bases from V and 4 bases from J, the junction contained 3 bases not matched to a gene. The CDR3 bases are TGTGCCAGCAGCCCTAGCGGGAGTAGAGAGACCCAGTACTTC. This encodes CASSPSGSRETQYF.

The genes are TRBV7-8 and TRBJ2-3; the D gene is possibly TRBD2 (6 bases). This CDR3 comprises 16 residues. CDR1 SGHVS and CDR2 FQNEAQ come from the germline V gene. Trimming left V 5 bases short and J 2 bases short, with 17 bases between. In nucleotides, the CDR3 is TGTGCCAGCAGCCCCCGGTCGGGAGCCCTCACAGATACGCAGTATTTT. Its protein product is CASSPRSGALTDTQYF. Full variable domain (remainder filled in from reference TRBV7-8 and TRBJ2-3): GAGVSQSPRYKVAKRGQDVALRCDPISGHVSLFWYQQALGQGPEFLTYFQNEAQLDKSGLPSDRFFAERPEGSVSTLKIQRTQQEDSAVYLCASSPRSGALTDTQYFGPGTRLTVL.

This chain links TRBV7-9 with TRBJ2-1; 10 bases match TRBD1. V lost 5 bases to trimming and J lost 7 bases; unmatched junction nucleotides: 5. This CDR3 region has 14 residues. Germline CDR1 is SEHNR and CDR2 is FQNEAQ (reference sequence). The CDR3, as DNA: TGTGCCAGCAGCCCCGGGGACAGGGGTAATGAGCAGTTCTTC. Translated, it gives CASSPGDRGNEQFF.

This clone has a single count. J is TRBJ2-1 and V is TRBV5-6; the D call may be TRBD1 or TRBD2 (5 bases each). CDR3 length: 15 residues. Trimming removed 3 bases from V and 10 bases from J, with 20 bases in between. Germline V lookup: CDR1 SGHDT, CDR2 YYEEEE. The CDR3 loop reads CASSSIRDGFEEQFF. The CDR3 region has the DNA TGTGCCAGCAGCTCGATACGGGACGGCTTCGAGGAGCAGTTCTTC.

This sequence joins TRBV27 and TRBJ1-5, with D possibly being TRBD1 (6 bases). V was clipped by 2 bases and J by 5 bases, with 10 bases between them. The CDR3 extends over 14 amino acids. Per germline, CDR1 MNHEY and CDR2 SMNVEV (reference sequence). The DNA of the CDR3 is TGTGCCAGCAGTTTACGGGGGGCTTATCAGCCCCAGCATTTT. Translation gives CASSLRGAYQPQHF.

The chain recombines TRBV12-3 or TRBV12-4 with TRBJ1-6; no clear D gene. Trimming took off 6 bases at V and 10 bases at J, with 13 bases between the two ends. CDR3 length: 13 residues. CDR3 residues: CASSSIFGSPLHF. CDR3 DNA: TGTGCCAGCAGCTCCATTTTTGGATCACCCCTCCACTTT.

The rearrangement uses TRBV30 and TRBJ1-1; 8 bases agree with TRBD1. Germline V lookup: CDR1 GTSNPN, CDR2 SVGIG (reference sequence). After removal of 4 bases from V and 2 bases from J, the junction contained 9 bases not matched to a gene. The CDR3 loop spans 15 amino acids. CDR3 bases: TGTGCCTGGACCCGGACAGGGCGTTATAACACTGAAGCTTTCTTT. Protein sequence: CAWTRTGRYNTEAFF.

V gene TRBV5-1 combines with J gene TRBJ2-1, with 9 bases lining up with TRBD2. Germline CDR1 is SGHRS and CDR2 is YFSETQ. V dropped 2 bases and J dropped 2; count of bases not matched to a gene: 8. The CDR3 runs to 17 residues. The CDR3 protein is CASSLPKVAGAYNEQFF. The CDR3, as DNA: TGCGCCAGCAGCTTACCCAAAGTAGCGGGAGCCTACAATGAGCAGTTCTTC.

The gene calls are TRBV7-9 and TRBJ2-7; the D is unclear. The germline V gene has CDR1 SEHNR and CDR2 FQNEAQ (reference sequence). V lost 5 bases and J 2 bases, leaving 7 bases between the germline ends. The CDR3 spans 12 residues. This CDR3 reads CASSQGPYEQYF. The DNA of the CDR3 is TGTGCCAGCAGCCAAGGACCCTACGAGCAGTACTTC.

This clone was seen only once. The CDR3 DNA is TGTGCCATCGCCCCGGGGGACGGGTCCTACGAGCAGTACTTC. Translating it yields CAIAPGDGSYEQYF. The chain is built from TRBV10-3 and TRBJ2-7, with a weak D call TRBD2 (6 bases). Germline CDR1 ENHRY, CDR2 SYGVKD. There are 14 residues in the CDR3. V dropped 8 bases and J dropped 1 base, with 15 bases sitting between them.

The rearrangement links TRBV11-3 to TRBJ2-5; 7 nucleotides match TRBD1. Trimming took 5 bases from V and 1 from J; bases not matched to a gene: 4. Germline CDR1 SGHNT, CDR2 YENEEA. The length of the CDR3 is 14 residues. The CDR3 sequence is CASSADRSQETQYF. Here the CDR3 DNA reads TGTGCCAGCAGCGCGGACAGGTCCCAAGAGACCCAGTACTTC.

The gene calls are TRBV7-8 and TRBJ2-7, with TRBD1 identical over 8 bases. Germline assignment: CDR1 SGHVS and CDR2 FQNEAQ. The CDR3 totals 16 residues. The J segment lost 3 bases and the V segment lost 6 bases, leaving 13 bases of the junction unmatched. The CDR3 bases are TGTGCCAGCAGTTTCGGGGGACAGGACCCTCGCTACGAGCAGTACTTC. Amino acid sequence: CASSFGGQDPRYEQYF.

The CDR3 DNA reads as TGTGCCAGCAGTGCAGGGGGTCGCTACGAGCAGTACTTC. Translated, it gives CASSAGGRYEQYF. The chain joins TRBV27 to TRBJ2-7, with TRBD1 matching 7 bases. Germline V gives CDR1 MNHEY, CDR2 SMNVEV (reference sequence). The CDR3 length is 13 residues. The ends lost 5 bases at V and 3 bases at J; junction bases unmatched: 4.

J is TRBJ1-4 and V is TRBV6-1; TRBD1 matches 8 bases. Germline V gene data show CDR1 as MNHNS and CDR2 as SASEGT. The CDR3 runs to 16 residues. V gave up 3 bases and J gave up 4 bases; unmatched junction bases: 7. The CDR3 coding sequence is TGTGCCAGCAGTGAGAACCCGACAGGGGATAATGAAAAACTGTTTTTT. Translating it yields CASSENPTGDNEKLFF.

CDR3 in amino acids: CASSPLIQGQSSGNTIYF. The CDR3 DNA reads TGTGCCAGCTCACCATTAATCCAGGGGCAAAGCTCTGGAAACACCATATATTTT. The V gene is TRBV18, the J gene TRBJ1-3; possibly TRBD1 for D (6 bases). The CDR3 totals 18 residues. Per germline, CDR1 KGHSH and CDR2 LQKENI. V gave up 2 bases and J gave up 0 bases, with 17 bases separating them. The entire variable domain, with the rest obtained from reference TRBV18 and TRBJ1-3, is as follows: NAGVMQNPRHLVRRRGQEARLRCSPMKGHSHVYWYRQLPEEGLKFMVYLQKENIIDESGMPKERFSAEFPKEGPSILRIQQVVRGDSAAYFCASSPLIQGQSSGNTIYFGEGSWLTVV.

Regarding this clone: Compared with germline, one end of the junction differs, possibly owing to a read error. The chain joins TRBV30 to TRBJ1-2; TRBD1 agrees at 8 bases. This CDR3 region has 12 residues. The germline gives CDR1 GTSNPN, CDR2 SVGIG (reference sequence). The CDR3 spells CAWSVLPGQVNF. In nucleotides, the CDR3 is TGTGCCTGGAGTGTACTTCCGGGACAGGTTAACTTC.

V and J are TRBV6-6 and TRBJ2-3; tentatively, D is TRBD2 (6 bases). The V gene's germline CDR1 is MNHNY and CDR2 SVGAGI (reference sequence). The CDR3 runs to 15 residues. Deletions cut 6 bases from V and 2 bases from J, with 15 bases between. CDR3 DNA: TGTGCCAGCAGAGCCGGACTAACCATCACAGATACGCAGTATTTT. It encodes CASRAGLTITDTQYF.

V usage is TRBV10-2 and J usage is TRBJ1-1; D is undetermined. Germline loops: CDR1 WSHSY, CDR2 SAAADI. This CDR3 comprises 13 residues. V dropped 6 bases and J dropped 5 bases, with 13 bases sitting between them. CDR3 coding DNA: TGCGCCAGCAGCCCAATGGACCAAACTGAAGCTTTCTTT. Protein sequence: CASSPMDQTEAFF.

V gene TRBV5-1 combines with J gene TRBJ2-3; TRBD2 matches at 9 bases. The CDR3 has 16 amino acids. With 0 bases clipped from V and 1 base from J, the junction kept 3 bases outside the gene matches. Germline V gene lookup returns CDR1 SGHRS and CDR2 YFSETQ. This CDR3 reads CASSLDAGGRTDTQYF. CDR3 coding DNA: TGCGCCAGCAGCTTGGACGCGGGAGGGCGCACAGATACGCAGTATTTT.